The source of this T cell receptor (beta chain) is a study of blood T cell repertoires in COVID-19. Germline CDR1 is MGHDK and CDR2 is SYGVNS. J was trimmed by 2 bases and V by 6 bases; bases with no gene match: 9. CDR3 size: 16 residues. Assay used: immunoSEQ multiplex PCR; TCRdb lists only in-frame clones, some missing. The sample contains under 300,000 clones, approximately 83% of which appear only once. The TCR sequence derives from a woman aged 35 to 49 with acute COVID-19. The V gene is TRBV25-1, the J gene TRBJ2-2; TRBD1 matches 7 bases. Sequenced: PBMCs or T cells enriched from blood (not recorded which). The CDR3 DNA reads as TGTGCCAGCAGGGGCCCCCGGGACAGAAACACCGGGGAGCTGTTTTTT. This codes for CASRGPRDRNTGELFF.